Each of the 23 T cell receptor beta chains below was sequenced from the same sample in a study of prognosis after radiotherapy for stage I lung cancer. The study amplified the TCR beta CDR3 region from genomic DNA. This amplification was carried out by two rounds of multiplex PCR. For every TRBV and TRBJ gene, a specific primer was used in first-round PCR. Using its own MiXCR run on the multiplex PCR reads, TCRdb lists one record per CDR3 protein. The data show approximately 22,000 distinct CDR3 sequences, with around 40% seen just once and approximately 31% held by the top ten. This sample comprised PBMCs, obtained before or after stereotactic body radiation therapy (not recorded which). These receptors came from a donor aged 50 or older with non-small cell lung cancer.

The V and J genes are TRBV5-1 and TRBJ2-1; a weak D match, TRBD1 (6 bases). This CDR3 comprises 13 residues. With 4 bases removed from V and 4 bases from J, the gap between germline ends came to 9 bases. In germline, CDR1 is SGHRS, CDR2 YFSETQ. In nucleotides, the CDR3 is TGCGCCAGCAGCCTACAGGGATACAATGAGCAGTTCTTC. Translating gives CASSLQGYNEQFF.

By sample share, this clonotype is large. The chain recombines TRBV11-2 with TRBJ2-3, with D uncertain. The CDR3 covers 12 residues. Trimming removed 2 bases from V and 3 bases from J, with 3 bases in between. Germline V lookup: CDR1 SGHAT, CDR2 FQNNGV. The CDR3 DNA reads TGTGCCAGCAGCTTAAAAACAGATACGCAGTATTTT. Translated, it gives CASSLKTDTQYF.

At least ten counts were recorded for this clonotype. The chain recombines TRBV6-1 with TRBJ1-1; D gene uncertain. This CDR3 contains 15 residues. Germline values: CDR1 MNHNS, CDR2 SASEGT. V was cut by 6 bases and J by 4 bases, with 18 bases left in between. CDR3 DNA sequence: TGTGCCAGCAGCTCCCCCGCGGGGATGAGCACTGAAGCTTTCTTT. This encodes CASSSPAGMSTEAFF.

The genes are TRBV6-1 and TRBJ1-3, with unresolved D. Germline CDR1 is MNHNS and CDR2 is SASEGT. V was trimmed by 3 bases and J by 3 bases, leaving 9 bases between them. CDR3 length equals 14 residues. The CDR3 region is CASSEDDLGNTIYF. As DNA, the CDR3 is TGTGCCAGCAGTGAGGACGATCTTGGAAACACCATATATTTT.

The sample holds a few counts of this clonotype. The chain uses TRBV19 and TRBJ1-5; the D gene is possibly TRBD1 (5 bases). The CDR3 is 13 amino acids. Trimming removed 10 bases at V and 0 bases at J, with 10 bases between. From germline, CDR1 is LNHDA and CDR2 SQIVND (reference sequence). The CDR3 DNA sequence: TGTGCCAAATCAGGGATTAGCAATCAGCCCCAGCATTTT. It yields the protein CAKSGISNQPQHF.

The chain links TRBV12-3 or TRBV12-4 to TRBJ2-1; no firm D call. CDR3 length equals 12 residues. V dropped 6 bases and J dropped 7 bases, with 10 bases sitting between them. CDR3 protein: CASSPTSNEQFF. In nucleotides, the CDR3 is TGTGCCAGCAGCCCCACATCTAATGAGCAGTTCTTC.

This clonotype was observed many times. In nucleotides, the CDR3 is TGTGCCCGAGGGGGGAACACCGGGGAGCTGTTTTTT. It yields the protein CARGGNTGELFF. The chain couples TRBV7-9 to TRBJ2-2; perhaps TRBD1 as D (6 bases). The V gene lost 11 bases and the J gene lost 1 base, with 8 bases spanning the gap. This CDR3 spans 12 amino acids. Per the germline V gene, CDR1 is SEHNR and CDR2 is FQNEAQ (reference sequence).

This clonotype appeared many times. The chain joins TRBV25-1 to TRBJ2-1; D uncertain. The CDR3 is 15 amino acids. Germline CDR1 MGHDK, CDR2 SYGVNS. The V and J ends lost 6 bases and 0 bases respectively, with 12 bases between them. This chain's CDR3 is CASSDGMSSYNEQFF. In DNA form, the CDR3 reads TGTGCCAGCAGCGACGGTATGAGCTCCTACAATGAGCAGTTCTTC.

The sample holds one count of this clonotype. This rearrangement joins TRBV6-2 or TRBV6-3 to TRBJ2-7; 7 bases map to TRBD1. The V gene end was trimmed by 8 bases and the J gene end by 1 base; junction bases not matched to a gene: 14. This CDR3 has 16 amino acids. Germline CDR1 reads MNHEY; CDR2 reads SVGEGT. The CDR3 loop is CASASLEGRGSYEQYF. The CDR3 DNA follows: TGTGCCAGCGCTAGCCTAGAGGGCAGGGGGTCCTACGAGCAGTACTTC.

For this clonotype: A read error may explain this, as a much larger clone is one base away. This chain uses TRBV7-8 with TRBJ2-5; TRBD2 matches 8 bases. V shed 5 bases and J 4 bases; nucleotides not matched to a gene: 6. CDR1 SGHVS and CDR2 FQNEAQ come from the germline V gene. The CDR3 spans 14 residues. The CDR3 coding sequence is TGTGCCAGCAGCCTAGACGGACTAGCAGAGACCCAGTACTTC. As protein: CASSLDGLAETQYF. The whole variable domain, remainder taken from reference TRBV7-8 and TRBJ2-5, is GAGVSQSPRYKVAKRGQDVALRCDPISGHVSLFWYQQALGQGPEFLTYFQNEAQLDKSGLPSDRFFAERPEGSVSTLKIQRTQQEDSAVYLCASSLDGLAETQYFGPGTRLLVL.

This clonotype was seen at least ten times. This chain links TRBV2 with TRBJ2-1; TRBD2 agrees at 10 bases. The CDR3 contains 15 residues. V lost 2 bases, J lost 8 bases, and 6 bases stayed unmatched. Germline V gene data show CDR1 as SNHLY and CDR2 as FYNNEI. The CDR3 region has the DNA TGTGCCAGCAGTGAAAGGCTAGCGGGAGTCGATGAGCAGTTCTTC. Translating gives CASSERLAGVDEQFF. Based on the CDR3 plus reference TRBV2 and TRBJ2-1, the full variable domain is EPEVTQTPSHQVTQMGQEVILRCVPISNHLYFYWYRQILGQKVEFLVSFYNNEISEKSEIFDDQFSVERPDGSNFTLKIRSTKLEDSAMYFCASSERLAGVDEQFFGPGTRLTVL.

In this sample, this clonotype turned up many times. This chain links TRBV3-1 with TRBJ1-6, with D possibly being TRBD1 (6 bases). The CDR3 totals 16 residues. Trimming removed 0 bases at V and 4 bases at J, with 10 bases between. Germline CDR1 and CDR2: LGHDT and YNNKEL (reference sequence). Written as DNA, the CDR3 is TGTGCCAGCAGCCAAGATAACAGGGCGTATAATTCACCCCTCCACTTT. This codes for CASSQDNRAYNSPLHF.

This clonotype was seen many times. This rearrangement joins TRBV5-8 to TRBJ2-3; possibly TRBD1 for D (5 bases). The germline V and J ends were trimmed by 0 bases and 4 bases, with 9 bases remaining between them. Germline loops: CDR1 SGHTS, CDR2 YDEGEE. The CDR3 sequence is 14 residues long. CDR3 protein: CASSLGQGADTQYF. The CDR3 region has the DNA TGTGCCAGCAGCTTGGGGCAGGGCGCAGATACGCAGTATTTT.

Within the sample, this clonotype is medium-sized. V gene TRBV11-3 combines with J gene TRBJ2-1; no reliable D call. Germline V gene lookup returns CDR1 SGHNT and CDR2 YENEEA. Trimming shortened V by 3 bases and J by 3 bases, and 12 bases separated the two germline ends. The CDR3 has 15 residues. The CDR3 here is CASSFRSADYNEQFF. The CDR3 region has the DNA TGTGCCAGCAGCTTTCGGAGCGCCGACTACAATGAGCAGTTCTTC.

V and J are TRBV6-1 and TRBJ2-2; maybe TRBD1 (5 bases). With 5 bases removed from V and 9 bases from J, the gap between germline ends came to 13 bases. Germline lookup yields CDR1 MNHNS and CDR2 SASEGT. The CDR3 loop spans 13 amino acids. CDR3 nucleotide sequence: TGTGCCAGCAGTCCCCAGGGAACCTGGGAGCTGTTTTTT. Its translation: CASSPQGTWELFF.

This clonotype was counted ten times or more. This chain uses TRBV5-1 with TRBJ1-1; the match to TRBD1 covers 8 bases. V lost 1 base and J lost 1; bases outside the gene matches: 6. Looked up from germline, CDR1 is SGHRS and CDR2 is YFSETQ. The CDR3 loop spans 16 amino acids. CDR3 loop: CASSLPQDRGNTEAFF. The CDR3 coding sequence is TGCGCCAGCAGCTTGCCGCAAGACAGGGGGAACACTGAAGCTTTCTTT.

With regard to this clonotype: A far larger clone is a single base away, which makes a read error likely. The chain carries TRBV7-9 and TRBJ2-7, with D maybe TRBD2 (7 bases). This CDR3 has 13 residues. The germline V gene has CDR1 SEHNR and CDR2 FQNEAQ (reference sequence). The CDR3 loop reads CASSFRGAYKQYF. In nucleotides, the CDR3 is TGTGCCAGCAGCTTTCGGGGGGCCTACAAGCAGTACTTC. The variable domain in full, with the rest retrieved from reference TRBV7-9 and TRBJ2-7, is DTGVSQNPRHKITKRGQNVTFRCDPISEHNRLYWYRQTLGQGPEFLTYFQNEAQLEKSRLLSDRFSAERPKGSFSTLEIQRTEQGDSAMYLCASSFRGAYKQYFGPGTRLTVT.

This clonotype has a single count. The chain combines TRBV6-2 or TRBV6-3 with TRBJ2-6, with TRBD1 matching over 9 bases. Germline loops: CDR1 MNHEY, CDR2 SVGEGT. The CDR3 has 17 amino acids. The V segment lost 6 bases and the J segment 3 bases; nucleotides outside the gene matches: 9. The CDR3 loop reads CASRKKQGAGGANVLTF. CDR3 coding DNA: TGTGCCAGCAGAAAAAAACAGGGGGCAGGTGGGGCCAACGTCCTGACTTTC.

In the case of this clonotype: One base separates it from a far larger clone, so it is likely a read error. The chain combines TRBV6-4 with TRBJ2-2; no definite D call. Trimming left V 6 bases short and J 3 bases short, with 14 bases between. This CDR3 has 15 amino acids. The V gene's germline CDR1 is MRHNA and CDR2 SNTAGT. This chain's CDR3 is CASRARMMDTGELFF. The CDR3 DNA reads as TGTGCCAGCAGGGCGAGGATGATGGACACCGGGGAGCTGTTTTTT.

Comment on this clonotype: A read error may explain this, as a much larger clone is one base away. Lacking the conserved final phenylalanine or tryptophan, this CDR3 likely reflects a read error. This chain uses TRBV27 with TRBJ2-4; 8 nucleotides line up with TRBD2. CDR3 length: 16 amino acids. V shed 5 bases and J 3 bases; nucleotides not matched to a gene: 9. Germline lookup yields CDR1 MNHEY and CDR2 SMNVEV (reference sequence). Here the CDR3 reads CASSENIAGIKNIQYL. The CDR3 DNA sequence: TGTGCCAGCAGTGAGAACATAGCGGGAATCAAAAACATTCAGTACTTA.

Only a few counts were recorded for this clonotype. This chain uses TRBV12-3 or TRBV12-4 with TRBJ2-2; D is ambiguous. The germline V and J ends were trimmed by 8 bases and 4 bases, with 17 bases remaining between them. CDR3 size: 15 residues. Here the CDR3 reads CASGRLGAFTGELFF. The CDR3 nucleotides are TGTGCCAGCGGGCGCCTCGGAGCTTTCACCGGGGAGCTGTTTTTT.

Worth noting for this clonotype: A clone one base away is much larger, so this may be a read error. The J gene is TRBJ2-7, the V gene TRBV5-5, with 12 bases matching TRBD1. CDR3 length equals 15 residues. Germline CDR1 is SGHKS and CDR2 is YYEKEE (reference sequence). The CDR3 region has the DNA TGTTCCAGCAGCTTTTCCGGGACAGGGGGCCGGGAGCAGTACTTC. Amino acid sequence: CSSSFSGTGGREQYF.

This clonotype has just a few counts. This likely came from a read error, as a far larger clone is one base away. V is TRBV6-9 and J is TRBJ1-3, with unresolved D. Germline V CDR1 and CDR2: MNHGY, SVAAGI. The CDR3 runs 17 residues. V lost 4 bases, J lost 0 bases, and 16 bases lay in between. The CDR3 DNA reads as TGTGCCAGCAGTTCCTCCGGAGAACCAGGCTCTGGAAACACCATATATTTT. The encoded protein is CASSSSGEPGSGNTIYF.